These T cell receptor beta chains were read from a single sample in a study of shared clonotypes between healthy human individuals. Repertoires were generated with immunoSEQ multiplex PCR, while TCRdb's copy carries only in-frame clones and drops some. The table lists 2.3 million or so clones, approximately 93% of them singletons. Sequences were obtained from naive CD4+ T cells from PBMCs. The receptor set was obtained from a man in his late teens or twenties in good health. Some clones in this sample may be carry-over from other donors' samples. CDR3s include the opening cysteine and the closing phenylalanine or tryptophan. D genes are given only for firm matches. The size field is filled for only some rows; it gives once, few, many or a size class.

v_call	j_call	d_call	clone_size	cdr3_nt	cdr3_aa
TRBV9	TRBJ2-7	NA	NA	TGTGCCACCTCGAGGGGGTCGATCCCGGGGCTTGACGAGCAGTACTTC	CATSRGSIPGLDEQYF
TRBV28	TRBJ2-5	TRBD2	NA	TGTGCCTTGCGGGGGGAGGGCGAGACCCAGTACTTC	CALRGEGETQYF
TRBV6-5	TRBJ2-7	TRBD2	once	TGTGCCAGCAGTCGGACTAGCGGGATTCCCTACGAGCAGTACTTC	CASSRTSGIPYEQYF
TRBV5-1	TRBJ2-7	TRBD2	NA	TGCGCCAGCAGAACTAGCGGGAGTTACGAGCAGTACTTC	CASRTSGSYEQYF
TRBV27	TRBJ2-7	TRBD1	NA	TGTGCCAGCAGTTTTTTTTCGGTACAGGGGGCGGCCGGGGAGCAGTACTTC	CASSFFSVQGAAGEQYF
TRBV30	TRBJ1-2	NA	NA	TGTGCCTGGATTCACGGGGGGGCGGGAGGCTACACCTTC	CAWIHGGAGGYTF
TRBV28	TRBJ1-5	NA	NA	TGTGCCAGCAGGACCCCGCCGGGCAATCAGCCCCAGCATTTT	CASRTPPGNQPQHF
TRBV28	TRBJ1-2	TRBD1	NA	TGTGCCACCCTGGGACAGGCCTCCTCCGCGGGCTACACCTTC	CATLGQASSAGYTF
TRBV11-2	TRBJ1-1	TRBD1	NA	TGTGCCAGCAGCTCAAAGGGGGCTGGGGGGAACACTGAAGCTTTCTTT	CASSSKGAGGNTEAFF
TRBV18	TRBJ2-7	TRBD1	NA	TGTGCCAGCTCACCTAGGACAGGGGAATACGAGCAGTACTTC	CASSPRTGEYEQYF
TRBV18	TRBJ1-5	NA	NA	TGTGCCAGCTCCCCAGGGACCGGGTCCCTGGGGCAGCCCCAGCATTTT	CASSPGTGSLGQPQHF
TRBV5-1	TRBJ1-5	NA	NA	TGCGCCAGCAGCTTGTGGGCAGACAATCAGCCCCAGCATTTT	CASSLWADNQPQHF
TRBV5-1	TRBJ2-5	NA	once	TGCGCCAGCAGCTTGGGGACTGCCCTCATAGAGACCCAGTACTTC	CASSLGTALIETQYF
TRBV29-1	TRBJ2-3	NA	NA	TGCAGCGTTTCCGACCAAGTAGATACGCAGTATTTT	CSVSDQVDTQYF
TRBV29-1	TRBJ1-4	NA	NA	TGCAGCGTTGACGACGGGACCTCAGGGAAAAAACTGTTTTTT	CSVDDGTSGKKLFF
TRBV28	TRBJ1-3	NA	NA	TGTGCCAGCCGGGCCCGGGGAGACACCATATATTTT	CASRARGDTIYF
TRBV29-1	TRBJ1-1	NA	once	TGCAGCGTTGATACGTTGGGCACTGAAGCTTTCTTT	CSVDTLGTEAFF
TRBV29-1	TRBJ2-7	NA	NA	TGCAGCGTTGCCGGGTATCCCTCTGAGGGAGGCTCCTACGAGCAGTACTTC	CSVAGYPSEGGSYEQYF
TRBV6-6	TRBJ2-7	NA	NA	TGTGCCAGCAGTGGCAGCTACGAGCAGTACTTC	CASSGSYEQYF
TRBV7-3	TRBJ2-1	TRBD2	NA	TGTGCCAGCAGCTCCCGACTAGCGGAACACTACAATGAGCAGTTCTTC	CASSSRLAEHYNEQFF
TRBV4-1	TRBJ2-7	NA	NA	TGCGCCAGCAGCCAAGATTGGCAGTCCGGGACACTCTCCTACGAGCAGTACTTC	CASSQDWQSGTLSYEQYF
TRBV5-8	TRBJ2-3	NA	NA	TGTGCCAGCAGCTCCGGGACTAGGGGGCTCAGGACCACAGATACGCAGTATTTT	CASSSGTRGLRTTDTQYF
TRBV29-1	TRBJ2-5	TRBD1	few	TGCAGCGTCGCTGGGACAGTCCAAGAGACCCAGTACTTC	CSVAGTVQETQYF
TRBV28	TRBJ1-5	TRBD1	NA	TGTGCCAGCACCCAGGTCCCGGGACAGGGGGACGTCAGCAATCAGCCCCAGCATTTT	CASTQVPGQGDVSNQPQHF
TRBV5-4	TRBJ2-7	NA	NA	TGTGCCAGCAGCTTCGGCAGCCTCTCCTACGAGCAGTACTTC	CASSFGSLSYEQYF
TRBV7-6	TRBJ2-5	TRBD2	NA	TGTGCCAGCAGCTTACGGAGCGGGGGCCAAGAGACCCAGTACTTC	CASSLRSGGQETQYF
TRBV28	TRBJ2-6	NA	NA	TGTGCCAGCAGTTTCCGGTCCGGGGCCAACGTCCTGACTTTC	CASSFRSGANVLTF
TRBV29-1	TRBJ2-7	TRBD2	NA	TGCAGCGTTGCTCTCCTAGCGGGAGTTAACGAGCAGTACTTC	CSVALLAGVNEQYF
TRBV30	TRBJ2-7	TRBD2	NA	TGTGCCTGGAGTGTAGGACTAGCGGGAGGAGACAGGTACTTC	CAWSVGLAGGDRYF
TRBV4-1	TRBJ1-2	NA	NA	TGCGCCAGCAGCCGCGGAATGGGGCCACTAAGGTCCAACTATGGCTACACCTTC	CASSRGMGPLRSNYGYTF
TRBV28	TRBJ2-7	TRBD2	NA	TGTGCCAGCGGCGAGGGGCTGGGGCTAGCGGTTTACGAGCAGTACTTC	CASGEGLGLAVYEQYF
TRBV2	TRBJ2-7	TRBD1	NA	TGTGCCAGCAGTGGACAGGGATTGTACGAGCAGTACTTC	CASSGQGLYEQYF
TRBV9	TRBJ2-5	TRBD2	NA	TGTGCCAGCAGCGCGGGCACGGGGGGGTCAGAGACCCAGTACTTC	CASSAGTGGSETQYF
TRBV5-1	TRBJ2-1	NA	NA	TGCGCCAGCAGCCAGTCCTCCACCAATGAGCAGTTCTTC	CASSQSSTNEQFF
TRBV29-1	TRBJ2-1	TRBD1	NA	TGCAGCGCCAACGACAGGGCTAATGAGCAGTTCTTC	CSANDRANEQFF
TRBV15	TRBJ2-7	TRBD1	once	TGTGCCACCAGCAGAGAAACAGGGGGATCCTACGAGCAGTACTTC	CATSRETGGSYEQYF
TRBV14	TRBJ2-3	NA	NA	TGTGCCAGCAGCCACACCCTGACTATGAGCGGAGCCCCAGATACGCAGTATTTT	CASSHTLTMSGAPDTQYF
TRBV5-1	TRBJ2-1	TRBD2	NA	TGCGCCAGCAGCTTGGGACTAGCGGGAGTAGAATACAATGAGCAGTTCTTC	CASSLGLAGVEYNEQFF
TRBV10-3	TRBJ1-5	NA	NA	TGTGCCAAAGTTGACAGATGGAATCAGCCCCAGCATTTT	CAKVDRWNQPQHF
TRBV9	TRBJ1-1	TRBD1	once	TGTGCCAGCAGCGTATGGGACAGCCCGAACACTGAAGCTTTCTTT	CASSVWDSPNTEAFF